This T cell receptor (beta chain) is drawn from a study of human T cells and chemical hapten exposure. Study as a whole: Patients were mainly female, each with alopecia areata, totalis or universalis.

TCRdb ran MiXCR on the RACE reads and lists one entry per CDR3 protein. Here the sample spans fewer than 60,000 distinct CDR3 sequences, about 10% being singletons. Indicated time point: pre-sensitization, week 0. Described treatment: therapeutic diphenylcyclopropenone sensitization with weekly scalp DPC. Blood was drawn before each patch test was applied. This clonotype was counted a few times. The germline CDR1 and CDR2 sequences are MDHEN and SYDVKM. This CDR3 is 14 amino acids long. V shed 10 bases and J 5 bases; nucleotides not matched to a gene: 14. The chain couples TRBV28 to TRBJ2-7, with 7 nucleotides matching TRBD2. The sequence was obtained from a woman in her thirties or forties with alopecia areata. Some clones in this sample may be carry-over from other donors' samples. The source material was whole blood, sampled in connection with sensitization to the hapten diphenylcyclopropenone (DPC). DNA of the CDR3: TGTGCCACCAAAATTGGCGGGAGTTTCCACGAGCAGTACTTC. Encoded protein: CATKIGGSFHEQYF.